This T cell receptor (beta chain) was identified in a study of blood T cell repertoires in COVID-19. Germline loops: CDR1 GTSNPN, CDR2 SVGIG (reference sequence). CDR3 size: 16 residues. Trimming stripped 4 bases from V and 5 bases from J, with 21 bases between. The repertoire was sequenced with immunoSEQ multiplex PCR; TCRdb's copy has only in-frame clones and lacks some. The repertoire has roughly 250,000 clones, 80% to 90% of them found once; the top ten carry about 4.3%. This chain links TRBV30 with TRBJ1-5; weak D call: TRBD1 (5 bases). Sequencing input: PBMCs or T cells enriched from blood (not recorded which). This clonotype was obtained from a woman in her 30s who had recovered from COVID-19. The chain's CDR3 is CAWTPGGIRVDQPQHF. In DNA, the CDR3 is TGTGCCTGGACCCCGGGTGGGATCAGGGTCGATCAGCCCCAGCATTTT.